One and the same sample provided the 8 T cell receptor beta chains below, sequenced in a study of patients and donors after allogeneic stem cell transplantation. One entry per CDR3 protein results from TCRdb running MiXCR on the RT-PCR reads. This table has about a million distinct CDR3 sequences, roughly 18% appearing once. Sequencing was done on a sample of blood, either unsorted or a sorted T cell fraction (not recorded which). The receptor set was obtained from a human donor who was either an allogeneic HSCT recipient or a stem cell or donor lymphocyte infusion donor (not recorded which). It is not recorded whose cells these are; they may come from a transplant donor.

This clonotype was detected only a few times. The chain has TRBV27 and TRBJ2-7, with TRBD1 matching over 7 bases. J gave up 6 bases and V 3 bases, and 5 bases lay outside the gene matches. The CDR3 is 13 amino acids. Germline lookup yields CDR1 MNHEY and CDR2 SMNVEV (reference sequence). CDR3 region: CASSFSGQVEQYF. In DNA, the CDR3 is TGTGCCAGCAGTTTCTCCGGACAGGTCGAGCAGTACTTC.

This clonotype was counted between two and nine times. This chain uses TRBV9 with TRBJ1-2, with D unclear. There are 16 residues in the CDR3. V lost 2 bases to trimming and J lost 0 bases, with 14 bases between them. The germline V gene has CDR1 SGDLS and CDR2 YYNGEE. CDR3 bases: TGTGCCAGCAGCGTCCAAGGCGCCAGCTCTAACTATGGCTACACCTTC. Its protein product is CASSVQGASSNYGYTF.

This clonotype was detected a few times. This chain joins TRBV7-8 and TRBJ1-3; D is perhaps TRBD1 (5 bases). Germline CDR1 reads SGHVS; CDR2 reads FQNEAQ. The CDR3 is 15 amino acids. The ends were cut back, 2 bases at V and 1 base at J, with 9 bases in the middle. The CDR3 DNA is TGTGCCAGCAGCTTACAGGGTGGGTCTGGAAACACCATATATTTT. This translates into CASSLQGGSGNTIYF.

The V call is TRBV30, the J call TRBJ2-7; D call uncertain. CDR1 is GTSNPN and CDR2 is SVGIG in the germline V gene (reference sequence). This CDR3 has 13 amino acids. The V gene lost 6 bases and the J gene lost 3 bases, with 15 bases spanning the gap. The CDR3 coding sequence is TGTGCCTGTTTATCCGGGCCGGACTACGAGCAGTACTTC. Amino acids: CACLSGPDYEQYF.

This clonotype has just a few counts. The chain employs TRBV4-1 and TRBJ2-5; TRBD1 or TRBD2 may be the D gene (5 bases each). Trimming took off 4 bases at V and 5 bases at J, with 17 bases between the two ends. The CDR3 is 15 amino acids. Germline values: CDR1 MGHRA, CDR2 YSYEKL. CDR3 sequence: CASSPFGGAYETQYF. In nucleotides, the CDR3 is TGCGCCAGCAGCCCCTTTGGGGGAGCATACGAGACCCAGTACTTC.

This chain uses TRBV7-9 with TRBJ2-1; D is ambiguous. CDR1 is SEHNR, CDR2 FQNEAQ, per germline (reference sequence). The germline V and J ends were trimmed by 3 bases and 2 bases, with 8 bases remaining between them. The CDR3 sequence is 14 residues long. DNA for the CDR3: TGTGCCAGCAGCTTCCGCTCCACCTACAATGAGCAGTTCTTC. Encoded protein: CASSFRSTYNEQFF.

V usage is TRBV7-9 and J usage is TRBJ2-7; the match to TRBD2 covers 8 bases. The CDR3 has 15 residues. V shed 5 bases, J shed 1 base, and the junction held 7 bases outside the gene matches. The germline V gene encodes CDR1 SEHNR and CDR2 FQNEAQ (reference sequence). CDR3 sequence: CASSPPGGKSYEQYF. The CDR3 nucleotides read TGTGCCAGCAGCCCACCGGGGGGGAAATCCTACGAGCAGTACTTC.

This clonotype has more than one count but fewer than ten. This rearrangement joins TRBV5-1 to TRBJ2-1; no firm D call. V lost 0 bases and J 5 bases, leaving 9 bases between the germline ends. This CDR3 region has 14 residues. Germline V gene sequence: CDR1 SGHRS, CDR2 YFSETQ. This chain's CDR3 is CASSLVWIDNEQFF. The DNA of the CDR3 is TGCGCCAGCAGCTTGGTATGGATCGACAATGAGCAGTTCTTC. The whole variable domain, remainder taken from reference TRBV5-1 and TRBJ2-1, is KAGVTQTPRYLIKTRGQQVTLSCSPISGHRSVSWYQQTPGQGLQFLFEYFSETQRNKGNFPGRFSGRQFSNSRSEMNVSTLELGDSALYLCASSLVWIDNEQFFGPGTRLTVL.